The 25 T cell receptor beta chains listed next were all sequenced from one sample in a study of shared clonotypes between healthy human individuals. The assay was immunoSEQ multiplex PCR, and TCRdb's table has in-frame clones only and misses some. The sample consists of 2 million to 2.5 million clones, 80% to 95% of them appearing once. The sample was naive CD4+ T cells from PBMCs. Subset noted: CD45RA+ positively selected. The origin of the receptors is a young man in good health. Some clones in this sample may be carry-over from other donors' samples.

This chain links TRBV5-1 with TRBJ2-1; D might be TRBD2 (6 bases). CDR1 is SGHRS and CDR2 is YFSETQ in the germline V gene. The CDR3 contains 16 residues. The ends were cut back, 0 bases at V and 2 bases at J, with 12 bases in the middle. CDR3 sequence reads: CASSLGGTFTYNEQFF. The CDR3, as DNA: TGCGCCAGCAGCTTGGGCGGGACCTTTACCTACAATGAGCAGTTCTTC.

The genes are TRBV14 and TRBJ2-1, with 9 bases aligning to TRBD2. The length of the CDR3 is 18 residues. The V segment lost 6 bases and the J segment 3 bases; nucleotides outside the gene matches: 15. Germline assignment: CDR1 SGHDN and CDR2 FVKESK. The CDR3 DNA reads TGTGCCAGCAGTTACAATAGGGGGACTAGCTGGCGCTACAATGAGCAGTTCTTC. Translation gives CASSYNRGTSWRYNEQFF.

This chain uses TRBV7-2 with TRBJ1-3; 7 bases line up with TRBD1. The CDR3 extends over 17 amino acids. J gave up 3 bases and V 2 bases, and 10 bases lay outside the gene matches. Germline-derived CDR1 and CDR2 are SGHTA and FQGNSA. The CDR3 sequence is CASSLQAGTAGGNTIYF. CDR3 coding DNA: TGTGCCAGCAGCTTACAGGCGGGGACAGCAGGTGGAAACACCATATATTTT.

This chain joins TRBV7-2 and TRBJ2-3; no definite D call. The V gene lost 5 bases and the J gene lost 3 bases, with 21 bases spanning the gap. The CDR3 has 17 residues. Germline CDR1 and CDR2: SGHTA and FQGNSA. This chain's CDR3 is CASSPKILGRYTDTQYF. The CDR3 bases are TGTGCCAGCAGCCCAAAAATTCTGGGTCGATATACAGATACGCAGTATTTT.

The V gene is TRBV29-1, the J gene TRBJ1-1; D not certain. Trimming shortened V by 4 bases and J by 2 bases, and 14 bases separated the two germline ends. The CDR3 extends over 14 amino acids. Per germline, CDR1 SQVTM and CDR2 ANQGSEA. CDR3 residues: CSVAQSAGNTEAFF. The CDR3 nucleotides are TGCAGCGTTGCCCAGTCGGCTGGCAACACTGAAGCTTTCTTT.

This chain connects TRBV7-2 to TRBJ1-2; D remains ambiguous. Germline CDR1 reads SGHTA; CDR2 reads FQGNSA. This CDR3 region has 15 residues. Trimming stripped 2 bases from V and 8 bases from J, with 18 bases between. In DNA, the CDR3 is TGTGCCAGCAGCTTACTACAACGGCTGCCGGGGGGCTACACCTTC. Translating gives CASSLLQRLPGGYTF.

The rearrangement uses TRBV7-2 and TRBJ2-1, with D possibly matching TRBD2 (6 bases). The length of the CDR3 is 16 residues. Trimming pared 5 bases from V and 7 bases from J, leaving 21 bases between. CDR1 is SGHTA, CDR2 FQGNSA, per germline. CDR3 sequence reads: CASSERTARAGNEQFF. CDR3 in DNA: TGTGCCAGCAGCGAACGCACTGCCCGAGCGGGTAATGAGCAGTTCTTC.

This clone was recorded only once. The chain carries TRBV29-1 and TRBJ1-1; D not resolved. V shed 1 base and J shed 0 bases, with 12 bases lying between them. This CDR3 has 15 amino acids. The germline CDR1 and CDR2 sequences are SQVTM and ANQGSEA. In nucleotides, the CDR3 is TGCAGCGTTGAAGGCCCCAACTGGGTGAACACTGAAGCTTTCTTT. Its protein product is CSVEGPNWVNTEAFF. The variable domain in full, completed from reference TRBV29-1 and TRBJ1-1, reads SAVISQKPSRDICQRGTSLTIQCQVDSQVTMMFWYRQQPGQSLTLIATANQGSEATYESGFVIDKFPISRPNLTFSTLTVSNMSPEDSSIYLCSVEGPNWVNTEAFFGQGTRLTVV.

The rearrangement uses TRBV13 and TRBJ2-7; no clear D gene. Germline loops: CDR1 PRHDT, CDR2 FYEKMQ (reference sequence). V lost 7 bases and J lost 0, with 13 bases in between. The CDR3 loop spans 14 amino acids. The CDR3 sequence is CASTQPVSSYEQYF. CDR3 DNA: TGTGCCAGCACCCAACCGGTAAGCTCCTACGAGCAGTACTTC.

This clone was found once. Distinct nucleotide sequences in the sample also encode this CDR3. CDR3 bases: TGCGCCAGCAGCTTGGCACAGGGGGGATCCTACGAGCAGTACTTC. Translating gives CASSLAQGGSYEQYF. The V call is TRBV5-1, the J call TRBJ2-7; 8 bases line up with TRBD1. Germline V CDR1 and CDR2: SGHRS, YFSETQ. This CDR3 comprises 15 residues. With V trimmed by 0 bases and J by 1 base, 3 bases remained unmatched.

Regarding this clone: Other nucleotide sequences in the sample specify the same CDR3. The rearrangement uses TRBV18 and TRBJ2-3; D is perhaps TRBD2 (6 bases). Looked up from germline, CDR1 is KGHSH and CDR2 is LQKENI. V dropped 3 bases and J dropped 0 bases, with 7 bases sitting between them. This CDR3 contains 14 residues. The CDR3 is CASSPTRSTDTQYF. In DNA, the CDR3 is TGTGCCAGCTCACCGACTAGAAGCACAGATACGCAGTATTTT.

The rearrangement joins TRBV28 to TRBJ1-5; a possible D gene is TRBD1 (6 bases). Germline CDR1 and CDR2: MDHEN and SYDVKM. The length of the CDR3 is 17 residues. The V gene lost 3 bases and the J gene lost 0 bases, with 15 bases spanning the gap. This chain's CDR3 is CASSFTGTKTSNQPQHF. The CDR3 DNA reads as TGTGCCAGCAGTTTCACCGGGACAAAAACTAGCAATCAGCCCCAGCATTTT.

This chain connects TRBV5-5 to TRBJ2-5; D might be TRBD2 (8 bases). The V end was cut by 0 bases, the J end by 1 base, with 19 bases between. The CDR3 loop spans 18 amino acids. CDR1 is SGHKS, CDR2 YYEKEE, per germline (reference sequence). Here the CDR3 reads CASSLAATGAGGQETQYF. The CDR3 nucleotides read TGTGCCAGCAGCTTGGCCGCAACAGGGGCGGGAGGCCAAGAGACCCAGTACTTC. Using reference TRBV5-5 and TRBJ2-5 for the parts outside the CDR3, the full variable domain is DAGVTQSPTHLIKTRGQQVTLRCSPISGHKSVSWYQQVLGQGPQFIFQYYEKEERGRGNFPDRFSARQFPNYSSELNVNALLLGDSALYLCASSLAATGAGGQETQYFGPGTRLLVL.

This sequence joins TRBV9 and TRBJ2-7; 12 nucleotides match TRBD1. The CDR3 is 16 residues long. Germline trimming cut 3 bases from V and 2 bases from J; bases unmatched to any gene: 6. Germline V lookup: CDR1 SGDLS, CDR2 YYNGEE. The CDR3 sequence: CASSGRGTGGPYEQYF. The CDR3 DNA follows: TGTGCCAGCAGCGGGAGAGGGACAGGGGGCCCCTACGAGCAGTACTTC.

This clone was detected a few times. V is TRBV2 and J is TRBJ1-5, with D unresolved. V dropped 7 bases and J dropped 3 bases, with 7 bases sitting between them. CDR1 and CDR2 (germline): SNHLY, FYNNEI. This CDR3 contains 12 residues. The CDR3 region is CASTGYNQPQHF. Here the CDR3 DNA reads TGTGCCAGCACTGGATACAATCAGCCCCAGCATTTT.

The chain links TRBV18 to TRBJ2-1; perhaps TRBD2 as D (5 bases). Trimming cost V 6 bases and J 5 bases, with 14 bases left between them. The CDR3 loop spans 14 amino acids. Germline V gives CDR1 KGHSH, CDR2 LQKENI. The CDR3: CASSPFRDNNEQFF. CDR3 nucleotide sequence: TGTGCCAGCTCGCCTTTCCGGGATAACAATGAGCAGTTCTTC.

The V gene is TRBV6-5, the J gene TRBJ2-7; D is possibly TRBD1 (7 bases). Trimming removed 11 bases from V and 2 bases from J, with 13 bases in between. The CDR3 consists of 12 residues. Germline V lookup: CDR1 MNHEY, CDR2 SVGAGI. The CDR3 sequence: CAGGTVTYEQYF. The CDR3 region has the DNA TGTGCCGGAGGGACAGTTACCTACGAGCAGTACTTC.

The chain uses TRBV6-1 and TRBJ2-5, with D maybe TRBD2 (6 bases). CDR3 length: 13 residues. Germline V gene sequence: CDR1 MNHNS, CDR2 SASEGT. V lost 2 bases to trimming and J lost 5 bases, with 9 bases between them. In DNA, the CDR3 is TGTGCCAGCAGTGAACCGGGGGAGGAGACCCAGTACTTC. This encodes CASSEPGEETQYF.

The CDR3 protein is CASSQERGRLGSPLHF. The CDR3 DNA sequence: TGCGCCAGCAGCCAAGAGCGCGGGAGACTGGGTTCACCCCTCCACTTT. This chain links TRBV4-1 with TRBJ1-6, with no clear D. The V gene lost 0 bases and the J gene lost 9 bases, with 15 bases spanning the gap. The germline gives CDR1 MGHRA, CDR2 YSYEKL. The CDR3 is made up of 16 amino acids.

In its sample, this clone was seen a few times. This chain links TRBV12-5 with TRBJ1-1; D uncertain. This CDR3 has 14 residues. V shed 0 bases and J shed 4 bases, with 9 bases lying between them. Germline assignment: CDR1 LGHNT and CDR2 FRNRAP. The CDR3 reads CASGLVGQSTEAFF. In nucleotides, the CDR3 is TGTGCTAGTGGTTTGGTCGGGCAGAGCACTGAAGCTTTCTTT.

V and J are TRBV28 and TRBJ2-1; TRBD1 might be the D (5 bases). V was pared by 7 bases and J by 5 bases, with 9 bases between. This CDR3 region has 12 residues. Per the germline V gene, CDR1 is MDHEN and CDR2 is SYDVKM. Here the CDR3 reads CASTQGHNEQFF. For the CDR3, the DNA is TGTGCCAGCACCCAGGGCCACAATGAGCAGTTCTTC.

The chain couples TRBV5-1 to TRBJ1-1; TRBD1 aligns across 8 bases. Germline CDR1 SGHRS, CDR2 YFSETQ. The V and J ends lost 4 bases and 1 base, in that order; junction bases with no gene match: 6. This CDR3 comprises 15 residues. The CDR3 DNA sequence: TGCGCCAGCAGCAAGGGACAGGCAGAGAACACTGAAGCTTTCTTT. Translation gives CASSKGQAENTEAFF.

The gene calls are TRBV25-1 and TRBJ1-1; TRBD1 is a possible D gene (6 bases). Germline lookup yields CDR1 MGHDK and CDR2 SYGVNS. Trimming shortened V by 3 bases and J by 1 base, and 12 bases separated the two germline ends. This CDR3 contains 15 residues. CDR3 sequence reads: CASSDPRQANTEAFF. The CDR3, as DNA: TGTGCCAGCAGTGATCCCCGACAGGCGAACACTGAAGCTTTCTTT.

The V call is TRBV5-1, the J call TRBJ2-2; no definite D call. Trimming pared 1 base from V and 3 bases from J, leaving 13 bases between. The germline V gene has CDR1 SGHRS and CDR2 YFSETQ. The CDR3 sequence is 16 residues long. This CDR3 is CASSLKGSLDTGELFF. The DNA of the CDR3 is TGCGCCAGCAGCTTGAAGGGCAGCCTTGACACCGGGGAGCTGTTTTTT.

The chain carries TRBV29-1 and TRBJ1-4; D is unclear. The V gene lost 7 bases and the J gene lost 2 bases, with 26 bases spanning the gap. Germline CDR1 is SQVTM and CDR2 is ANQGSEA. The CDR3 has 18 amino acids. CDR3 DNA: TGCAGCGCATCAGACACGCGGGCCACGCAGTGGACTAATGAAAAACTGTTTTTT. Translated: CSASDTRATQWTNEKLFF.